Listed below are T cell receptor beta chains from one sample, sequenced in a study of cytomegalovirus exposure and HLA in healthy donors. Using immunoSEQ multiplex PCR, the repertoire was profiled, and TCRdb retains in-frame clones only, with some absent. The profile shows a few hundred thousand clones, about 90% of them singletons. Sequencing was done on a sample of PBMCs. These receptors originate from a woman in her 30s in good health and CMV-seronegative. The CDR3 runs from the conserved cysteine through the conserved F or W. D genes are given only for firm matches. Part of the rows lack a size; the others show once, few, many or a class for expanded clones.

TRBV4-3	TRBJ2-2	.	.	CASSQDWVANTGELFF	TGCGCCAGCAGCCAAGATTGGGTGGCGAACACCGGGGAGCTGTTTTTT
TRBV19	TRBJ2-1	.	.	CASSIAILSSYNEQFF	TGTGCCAGTAGTATCGCTATCTTGAGCTCCTACAATGAGCAGTTCTTC
TRBV29-1	TRBJ1-1	.	.	CSVEEAGVNTEAFF	TGCAGCGTTGAAGAAGCCGGGGTGAACACTGAAGCTTTCTTT
TRBV6-1	TRBJ2-1	TRBD2	.	CASSATNLAGGRAAQFF	TGTGCCAGCAGTGCAACTAATCTAGCTGGCGGGAGGGCCGCGCAGTTCTTC
TRBV5-1	TRBJ1-2	TRBD1	.	CASRPTQGAGYGYTF	TGCGCCAGCAGACCCACTCAGGGGGCTGGATATGGCTACACCTTC
TRBV28	TRBJ2-7	.	.	CASTLKGSFNEQYF	TGTGCCAGCACCCTCAAGGGGAGCTTCAACGAGCAGTACTTC
TRBV5-1	TRBJ1-1	TRBD1	.	CASSEDRATEAFF	TGCGCCAGCAGCGAGGACAGGGCGACTGAAGCTTTCTTT
TRBV9	TRBJ2-7	TRBD2	.	CASSPNAREASHPRAYEQYF	TGTGCCAGCAGCCCCAACGCGCGGGAGGCTAGCCACCCTCGGGCATACGAGCAGTACTTC
TRBV9	TRBJ2-7	.	.	CASSAGQGPYEQYF	TGTGCCAGCAGTGCCGGGCAGGGGCCCTACGAGCAGTACTTC
TRBV7-9	TRBJ2-7	.	once	CASSDPLYRAGEQYF	TGTGCCAGCAGCGATCCACTCTACAGGGCAGGCGAGCAGTACTTC
TRBV7-2	TRBJ2-7	.	.	CASSSPGVSYEQYF	TGTGCCAGCAGCTCGCCCGGAGTGTCCTACGAGCAGTACTTC
TRBV28	TRBJ2-3	TRBD1	many	CATGTESTDTQYF	TGTGCCACTGGGACAGAGAGCACAGATACGCAGTATTTT
TRBV5-1	TRBJ1-3	TRBD1	.	CASSLGQGAYGNTIYF	TGCGCCAGCAGCCTGGGGCAGGGGGCTTATGGAAACACCATATATTTT
TRBV19	TRBJ2-2	.	.	CASSIMGKTGELFF	TGTGCCAGTAGTATTATGGGGAAAACCGGGGAGCTGTTTTTT
TRBV27	TRBJ1-1	.	.	CASSFGGRANTEAFF	TGTGCCAGCAGTTTTGGGGGGAGGGCGAACACTGAAGCTTTCTTT
TRBV28	TRBJ2-1	TRBD2	.	CASSLTSGSGNEQFF	TGTGCCAGCAGTTTGACTAGCGGGAGCGGAAATGAGCAGTTCTTC